One and the same sample provided the 28 T cell receptor beta chains below, sequenced in a study of PD-1 blockade in classical Hodgkin lymphoma. Noted time point: newly diagnosed, previously untreated cHL patient sample. Sequencing used immunoSEQ multiplex PCR; TCRdb keeps in-frame clones, though not all of them. The repertoire has about 47,000 clones, roughly 90% of them found once; the top ten carry roughly 5%. The sequencing input was peripheral blood mononuclear cells (PBMCs). The receptors derive from a human donor with classical Hodgkin lymphoma.

This chain links TRBV27 with TRBJ2-1; TRBD1 matches 10 bases. J was trimmed by 5 bases and V by 4 bases; bases with no gene match: 5. Germline loops: CDR1 MNHEY, CDR2 SMNVEV (reference sequence). The CDR3 has 15 amino acids. The DNA for the CDR3 is TGTGCCAGCAGTTCTTTCGGGACAGGGGACAATGAGCAGTTCTTC. Translating it yields CASSSFGTGDNEQFF.

The chain couples TRBV28 to TRBJ2-3, with 8 bases matching TRBD2. Trimming took 4 bases from V and 0 from J; bases not matched to a gene: 9. CDR3 length: 17 residues. Germline lookup yields CDR1 MDHEN and CDR2 SYDVKM. The CDR3 bases are TGTGCCAGCAGTTCCCTCCTAGCGGGCCTCAGCACAGATACGCAGTATTTT. Amino acids: CASSSLLAGLSTDTQYF. The full variable domain, its missing parts supplied by reference TRBV28 and TRBJ2-3, is DVKVTQSSRYLVKRTGEKVFLECVQDMDHENMFWYRQDPGLGLRLIYFSYDVKMKEKGDIPEGYSVSREKKERFSLILESASTNQTSMYLCASSSLLAGLSTDTQYFGPGTRLTVL.

This chain joins TRBV19 and TRBJ2-6; no definite D call. The CDR3 contains 14 residues. Trimming pared 5 bases from V and 0 bases from J, leaving 5 bases between. Germline values: CDR1 LNHDA, CDR2 SQIVND (reference sequence). CDR3 in DNA: TGTGCCAGTAGTGTGCTCTCTGGGGCCAACGTCCTGACTTTC. Translated, it gives CASSVLSGANVLTF.

This clone was recorded a few times. This chain joins TRBV2 and TRBJ2-7, with D tentatively TRBD1 (8 bases). Trimming shortened V by 7 bases and J by 4 bases, and 14 bases separated the two germline ends. The length of the CDR3 is 13 residues. Per the germline V gene, CDR1 is SNHLY and CDR2 is FYNNEI. CDR3 in amino acids: CASNVQGGYEQYF. DNA for the CDR3: TGTGCCAGCAACGTACAGGGGGGGTACGAGCAGTACTTC.

The chain employs TRBV4-1 and TRBJ1-1; TRBD1 matches 9 bases. J was trimmed by 5 bases and V by 2 bases; bases with no gene match: 12. The CDR3 extends over 17 amino acids. Per germline, CDR1 MGHRA and CDR2 YSYEKL. CDR3 sequence reads: CASSQREYGQGWTEAFF. The CDR3 bases are TGCGCCAGCAGCCAAAGGGAATATGGACAGGGGTGGACTGAAGCTTTCTTT.

V is TRBV10-3 and J is TRBJ2-1; D is unclear. Trimming took 4 bases from V and 5 from J, leaving 12 bases between them. This CDR3 comprises 14 residues. Germline CDR1 is ENHRY and CDR2 is SYGVKD. The CDR3 DNA follows: TGTGCCATCAGTGGTTGGGGAACAGACAATGAGCAGTTCTTC. This encodes CAISGWGTDNEQFF.

V usage is TRBV7-9 and J usage is TRBJ2-2; TRBD2 is a possible D gene (5 bases). The CDR3 is made up of 14 amino acids. The V gene lost 6 bases and the J gene lost 5 bases, with 13 bases spanning the gap. Germline V lookup: CDR1 SEHNR, CDR2 FQNEAQ (reference sequence). The CDR3 spells CASRPGRRTGELFF. The CDR3 region has the DNA TGTGCCAGCAGACCAGGACGGAGGACCGGGGAGCTGTTTTTT.

The chain joins TRBV7-9 to TRBJ1-2; a possible D gene is TRBD1 (6 bases). V lost 1 base to trimming and J lost 0 bases, with 15 bases between them. The CDR3 runs to 17 residues. From germline, CDR1 is SEHNR and CDR2 FQNEAQ (reference sequence). CDR3 nucleotides: TGTGCCAGCAGCTTAGGGGGGCGGAGCTGGTCTAACTATGGCTACACCTTC. Translation gives CASSLGGRSWSNYGYTF.

This clone was observed a single time. The CDR3 nucleotides read TGTGCCAGCAGGGGACAGGGGTCAGGGAACACCATATATTTT. Amino acid sequence: CASRGQGSGNTIYF. The chain has TRBV9 and TRBJ1-3; TRBD1 agrees at 10 bases. This CDR3 spans 14 amino acids. Germline V CDR1 and CDR2: SGDLS, YYNGEE. The V gene end was trimmed by 5 bases and the J gene end by 7 bases; junction bases not matched to a gene: 6.

The chain links TRBV28 to TRBJ2-1; TRBD2 matches 10 bases. This CDR3 has 16 amino acids. From germline, CDR1 is MDHEN and CDR2 SYDVKM. Germline trimming cut 5 bases from V and 0 bases from J; bases unmatched to any gene: 4. This CDR3 is CASSPSGRASYNEQFF. CDR3 in DNA: TGTGCCAGCAGTCCGAGCGGGAGGGCCTCCTACAATGAGCAGTTCTTC.

The chain joins TRBV10-3 to TRBJ2-3; possible D gene TRBD2, 7 bases. Trimming took off 4 bases at V and 3 bases at J, with 14 bases between the two ends. Germline V gene lookup returns CDR1 ENHRY and CDR2 SYGVKD. The CDR3 spans 15 residues. The CDR3 sequence: CAISVPAGQTDTQYF. CDR3 nucleotide sequence: TGTGCCATCAGTGTTCCAGCGGGACAAACAGATACGCAGTATTTT.

J is TRBJ1-1 and V is TRBV28; no reliable D call. V was pared by 8 bases and J by 1 base, with 11 bases between. Germline V gives CDR1 MDHEN, CDR2 SYDVKM. The CDR3 has 13 residues. CDR3 loop: CASARRPNTEAFF. CDR3 bases: TGTGCCAGCGCCCGCAGGCCGAACACTGAAGCTTTCTTT.

The V and J genes are TRBV6-1 and TRBJ2-5, with 8 bases fitting TRBD1. The CDR3 extends over 15 amino acids. Trimming at V came to 2 bases and at J to 4 bases, leaving 6 bases not matched to a gene. The germline V gene encodes CDR1 MNHNS and CDR2 SASEGT. The CDR3 region is CASSEPGQGLETQYF. The CDR3 DNA is TGTGCCAGCAGTGAACCCGGACAGGGCCTAGAGACCCAGTACTTC.

This chain links TRBV2 with TRBJ1-2, with D tentatively TRBD1 (5 bases). Germline CDR1 reads SNHLY; CDR2 reads FYNNEI. V was cut by 0 bases and J by 4 bases, with 9 bases left in between. The CDR3 is 14 amino acids. In nucleotides, the CDR3 is TGTGCCAGCAGTGAAGCTGGGACGGCCTATGGCTACACCTTC. It codes for CASSEAGTAYGYTF.

The chain couples TRBV11-1 to TRBJ2-2, with TRBD1 matching 9 bases. This CDR3 is 15 amino acids long. V shed 5 bases and J 4 bases; nucleotides not matched to a gene: 5. The germline gives CDR1 SGHAT, CDR2 FQDESV (reference sequence). The chain's CDR3 is CASSIGQGITGELFF. DNA for the CDR3: TGTGCCAGCAGCATCGGACAGGGGATCACCGGGGAGCTGTTTTTT. Drawing the rest from reference TRBV11-1 and TRBJ2-2, the complete variable domain is EAEVAQSPRYKITEKSQAVAFWCDPISGHATLYWYRQILGQGPELLVQFQDESVVDDSQLPKDRFSAERLKGVDSTLKIQPAELGDSAMYLCASSIGQGITGELFFGEGSRLTVL.

V is TRBV27 and J is TRBJ2-1, with D unresolved. V dropped 2 bases and J dropped 5 bases, with 4 bases sitting between them. CDR1 is MNHEY, CDR2 SMNVEV, per germline (reference sequence). There are 12 residues in the CDR3. For the CDR3, the DNA is TGTGCCAGCAGTTTAGGCCACAATGAGCAGTTCTTC. Amino acids: CASSLGHNEQFF.

The CDR3 sequence: CASSADDEQFF. The CDR3 region has the DNA TGTGCCAGCAGCGCGGACGATGAGCAGTTCTTC. The V gene is TRBV11-2, the J gene TRBJ2-1; D is uncertain. Germline V gene data show CDR1 as SGHAT and CDR2 as FQNNGV. V lost 5 bases, J lost 8 bases, and 7 bases lay in between. CDR3 length: 11 residues. The full variable domain, rest sourced from reference TRBV11-2 and TRBJ2-1, is EAGVAQSPRYKIIEKRQSVAFWCNPISGHATLYWYQQILGQGPKLLIQFQNNGVVDDSQLPKDRFSAERLKGVDSTLKIQPAKLEDSAVYLCASSADDEQFFGPGTRLTVL.

This sequence joins TRBV9 and TRBJ1-2, with 8 nucleotides matching TRBD1. Germline V gene sequence: CDR1 SGDLS, CDR2 YYNGEE. CDR3 size: 17 residues. The junction had 12 bases not matched to a gene; V was cut back by 0 bases and J by 5 bases. The CDR3 region is CASSVDPSGNRGYGYTF. The CDR3 DNA reads as TGTGCCAGCAGCGTAGATCCGAGTGGGAACAGGGGGTATGGCTACACCTTC.

With respect to this clone: Distinct nucleotide sequences in the sample also encode this CDR3. The CDR3 DNA reads TGCGCCAGCAGAAGAGAGCAGTCCCACTTACAGCCCCAGCATTTT. Translation: CASRREQSHLQPQHF. V is TRBV10-2 and J is TRBJ1-5; D is ambiguous. CDR3 length: 15 residues. Germline-derived CDR1 and CDR2 are WSHSY and SAAADI. Trimming took 6 bases from V and 7 from J, leaving 19 bases between them.

The V call is TRBV9, the J call TRBJ1-2; D unclear. Trimming pared 3 bases from V and 4 bases from J, leaving 16 bases between. From germline, CDR1 is SGDLS and CDR2 YYNGEE. The CDR3 is 15 residues long. In nucleotides, the CDR3 is TGTGCCAGCAGCGAAAGGGAAGTCACGGGCTATGGCTACACCTTC. This gives the protein CASSEREVTGYGYTF.

This clone has only one observation. The V gene is TRBV6-1, the J gene TRBJ2-1; 9 nucleotides match TRBD1. Germline values: CDR1 MNHNS, CDR2 SASEGT. The CDR3 has 15 amino acids. Losses at the gene ends were 4 bases for V and 5 bases for J; bases not matched to a gene: 6. As DNA, the CDR3 is TGTGCCAGCAGTGCAGGGACAGGGTACGACAATGAGCAGTTCTTC. Protein sequence: CASSAGTGYDNEQFF.

This chain links TRBV16 with TRBJ2-7; no clear D gene. V was clipped by 4 bases and J by 3 bases, with 10 bases between them. Germline V gives CDR1 KGHSY, CDR2 FQNENV. The CDR3 length is 13 residues. In DNA form, the CDR3 reads TGTGCCAGCAGCCGAGGACCGATCTACGAGCAGTACTTC. Translated: CASSRGPIYEQYF.

The chain couples TRBV9 to TRBJ1-2; D is possibly TRBD1 (5 bases). V was cut by 4 bases and J by 6 bases, with 19 bases left in between. Germline V gene data show CDR1 as SGDLS and CDR2 as YYNGEE. This CDR3 has 15 amino acids. DNA for the CDR3: TGTGCCAGCAGCTCCTACTCAGGGTCGTTGAATGGCTACACCTTC. Its translation is CASSSYSGSLNGYTF.

The chain employs TRBV7-6 and TRBJ2-1; D not resolved. The germline V gene encodes CDR1 SGHVS and CDR2 FNYEAQ. There are 13 residues in the CDR3. V shed 0 bases and J shed 6 bases, with 6 bases lying between them. The CDR3 coding sequence is TGTGCCAGCAGCTTAGCCAGTGCCAATGAGCAGTTCTTC. Translation gives CASSLASANEQFF.

The chain is built from TRBV28 and TRBJ1-4, with 7 nucleotides matching TRBD1. Losses at the gene ends were 5 bases for V and 3 bases for J; bases not matched to a gene: 6. The CDR3 sequence is 15 residues long. Germline assignment: CDR1 MDHEN and CDR2 SYDVKM. The CDR3: CASSTRGTANEKLFF. CDR3 DNA sequence: TGTGCCAGCAGTACCCGGGGGACAGCTAATGAAAAACTGTTTTTT.

V and J are TRBV19 and TRBJ1-5, with no clear D. In germline, CDR1 is LNHDA, CDR2 SQIVND (reference sequence). Trimming took off 10 bases at V and 2 bases at J, with 18 bases between the two ends. The CDR3 runs 15 residues. CDR3 nucleotide sequence: TGTGCCATCGATGAGGGAGGGAATGGCAATCAGCCCCAGCATTTT. This encodes CAIDEGGNGNQPQHF. The full variable domain, in which reference TRBV19 and TRBJ1-5 provide the parts outside the CDR3, is DGGITQSPKYLFRKEGQNVTLSCEQNLNHDAMYWYRQDPGQGLRLIYYSQIVNDFQKGDIAEGYSVSREKKESFPLTVTSAQKNPTAFYLCAIDEGGNGNQPQHFGDGTRLSIL.

Only one count was recorded for this clone. The chain has TRBV9 and TRBJ2-3; D is uncertain. This CDR3 region has 14 residues. CDR1 is SGDLS and CDR2 is YYNGEE in the germline V gene. Trimming took 0 bases from V and 2 from J, leaving 7 bases between them. The CDR3 loop is CASSVDNPTDTQYF. The CDR3 DNA reads as TGTGCCAGCAGCGTAGACAACCCCACAGATACGCAGTATTTT.

This chain joins TRBV6-4 and TRBJ2-3; the D is unclear. The germline V gene encodes CDR1 MRHNA and CDR2 SNTAGT. The V end lost 6 bases, the J end lost 1 base, and 8 bases lay between the germline ends. There are 13 residues in the CDR3. The DNA for the CDR3 is TGTGCCAGCAGCGGAGAAGGCACAGATACGCAGTATTTT. Translating gives CASSGEGTDTQYF.